This paragraph reports one TCR beta chain. This sample is drawn from a study of cytomegalovirus exposure and HLA in healthy donors. The study ran its PCR with 60 Vbeta and 13 Jbeta primers. The repertoire was sequenced with immunoSEQ multiplex PCR; TCRdb's copy has only in-frame clones and lacks some. The repertoire holds around 28,000 clones, with approximately 90% as singletons. The CDR3 has 16 amino acids. V lost 4 bases and J 3 bases, leaving 19 bases between the germline ends. Germline-derived CDR1 and CDR2 are SGDLS and YYNGEE. Sample: PBMCs. This TCR came from a boy under 18 in good health and CMV-seronegative. V is TRBV9 and J is TRBJ2-5; TRBD2 might be the D (5 bases). CDR3 in amino acids: CASSFSSLGAEETQYF. The CDR3, as DNA: TGTGCCAGCAGCTTCTCTTCGTTAGGAGCGGAAGAGACCCAGTACTTC.